This TCR beta chain was captured by sequencing in a study of CD8 T cells in ankylosing spondylitis. Study-level findings and limits: A motif in TCR beta, a set of roughly eight highly homologous variants, appeared characteristic of ankylosing spondylitis blood.

One entry per CDR3 protein, called by TCRdb with MiXCR from the 5' RACE reads. This sample yields some 140,000 distinct CDR3 sequences, of which 17% are seen a single time; 30% to 35% belongs to the top ten. Comments on this clonotype: Its antigen remains unidentified.

Germline V gene lookup returns CDR1 MNHEY and CDR2 SMNVEV (reference sequence). Trimming took 1 base from V and 2 from J, leaving 6 bases between them. The CDR3 contains 13 residues. This clonotype was sampled from a male donor with ankylosing spondylitis. The rearrangement joins TRBV27 to TRBJ2-7, with no clear D. The sequenced sample consisted of blood, either unsorted or a sorted T cell fraction (not recorded which). DNA of the CDR3: TGTGCCAGCAGTTTATACGGAGCCTACGAGCAGTACTTC. Its translation is CASSLYGAYEQYF.